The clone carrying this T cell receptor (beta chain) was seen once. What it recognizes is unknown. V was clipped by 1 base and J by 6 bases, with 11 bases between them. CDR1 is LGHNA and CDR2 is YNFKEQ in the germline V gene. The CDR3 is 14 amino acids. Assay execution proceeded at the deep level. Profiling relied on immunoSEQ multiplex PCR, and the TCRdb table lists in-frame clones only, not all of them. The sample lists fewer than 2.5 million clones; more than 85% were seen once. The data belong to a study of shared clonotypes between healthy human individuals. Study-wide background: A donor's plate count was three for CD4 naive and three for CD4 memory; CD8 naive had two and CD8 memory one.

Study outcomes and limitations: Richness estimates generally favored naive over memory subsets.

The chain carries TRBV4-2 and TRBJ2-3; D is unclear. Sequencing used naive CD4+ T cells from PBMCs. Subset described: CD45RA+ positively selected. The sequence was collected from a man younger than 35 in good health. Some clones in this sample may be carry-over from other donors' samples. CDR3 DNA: TGTGCCAGCAGCCAAGGTGACGCTTTGGATACGCAGTATTTT. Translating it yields CASSQGDALDTQYF.